Sequencing of this TCR beta chain was carried out in a study of Ad26.COV2.S vaccination and SARS-CoV-2 variants. Noted treatment: some 20 received Ad26.COV2.S at low or high dose, single or two shots; several received placebo; per-sample allocation not given. Each sample was drawn 63 days after the first injection (of vaccine or placebo). The data were produced by immunoSEQ multiplex PCR, yet TCRdb's version contains in-frame clones alone and is incomplete. The sample carries around 420,000 clones, more than 75% recorded once. Sample: peripheral blood, taken in a trial of Ad26.COV2.S vaccine versus placebo. The source is a person between 18 and 59 years old who received the Ad26.COV2.S COVID-19 vaccine or a placebo.

In DNA, the CDR3 is TGCGCCAGCAGCCAGGGGGGCACCCTCTACGAGCAGTACTTC. Its protein is CASSQGGTLYEQYF. The rearrangement uses TRBV4-1 and TRBJ2-7, with D possibly being TRBD1 or TRBD2 (6 bases each). Trimming took off 3 bases at V and 3 bases at J, with 12 bases between the two ends. CDR1 and CDR2 (germline): MGHRA, YSYEKL. This CDR3 comprises 14 residues.